Listed below are T cell receptor beta chains from one sample, sequenced in a study of blood T cell repertoires in COVID-19. Method: immunoSEQ multiplex PCR; TCRdb's copy keeps in-frame clones and lacks some. The sample yields tens of thousands of clones, 82% seen once. The specimen was peripheral blood. The source of these receptors is a woman aged 60-70 years with acute or convalescent COVID-19. Both conserved end residues are part of each CDR3. The D gene is left open where the match is weak. Only some rows state a clone size, as once, few, many or a class for expanded clones.

j_gene	d_gene	abundance	v_gene	CDR3aa	CDR3nt
TRBJ2-1	TRBD2	.	TRBV18	CASSPGTSGRSVEQFF	TGTGCCAGCTCACCGGGGACTAGCGGGAGGTCGGTTGAGCAGTTCTTC
TRBJ2-3	.	.	TRBV28	CASSENLQGADTQYF	TGTGCCAGCAGTGAAAACCTGCAGGGCGCAGATACGCAGTATTTT
TRBJ2-3	.	.	TRBV3-1/TRBV3-2	CASSQLRGGSAQYF	TGTGCCAGCAGCCAATTAAGGGGGGGCTCGGCGCAGTATTTT
TRBJ2-3	TRBD2	.	TRBV27	CASSVLGGGSDTQYF	TGTGCCAGCAGTGTCCTCGGGGGGGGGTCAGATACGCAGTATTTT
TRBJ2-5	.	.	TRBV5-6	CASSLRYQETQYF	TGTGCCAGCAGCCTCCGTTACCAAGAGACCCAGTACTTC
TRBJ1-1	.	.	TRBV7-8	CASSRGGENTEAFF	TGTGCCAGCAGCCGAGGGGGGGAGAACACTGAAGCTTTCTTT
TRBJ1-1	.	once	TRBV3-1/TRBV3-2	CASSQMFRLAANTEAFF	TGTGCCAGCAGCCAAATGTTTCGTCTGGCGGCGAACACTGAAGCTTTCTTT
TRBJ1-1	.	.	TRBV7-2	CASSLGRRTNTEAFF	TGTGCCAGCAGCTTGGGCAGAAGAACGAACACTGAAGCTTTCTTT
TRBJ2-7	TRBD1	few	TRBV5-1	CASSLAAGTGTYEQYF	TGCGCCAGCAGCTTGGCGGCCGGGACAGGGACCTACGAGCAGTACTTC
TRBJ2-7	TRBD1	.	TRBV28	CATRPGQGGSGEQYF	TGTGCCACCCGTCCCGGACAGGGTGGGTCGGGCGAGCAGTACTTC
TRBJ2-1	TRBD2	.	TRBV19	CASMPSGRNEQFF	TGTGCCAGTATGCCTAGCGGACGCAATGAGCAGTTCTTC
TRBJ2-5	TRBD1	.	TRBV7-8	CASSSTGSFQETQYF	TGTGCCAGCAGCTCGACAGGGAGTTTCCAAGAGACCCAGTACTTC
TRBJ2-7	.	.	TRBV5-8	CASSLKKAGVFVSEQYF	TGTGCCAGCAGCTTGAAGAAAGCAGGGGTCTTTGTCTCCGAGCAGTACTTC
TRBJ2-2	.	.	TRBV4-1	CASRYSPGSATGELFF	TGCGCCAGCAGGTACAGTCCCGGGAGTGCCACCGGGGAGCTGTTTTTT
TRBJ2-7	.	.	TRBV30	CAWSAWPYEQYF	TGTGCCTGGAGTGCATGGCCCTACGAGCAGTACTTC
TRBJ1-2	TRBD1	few	TRBV7-9	CASSLQGAMAYGYTF	TGTGCCAGCAGTTTACAGGGGGCAATGGCCTATGGCTACACCTTC
TRBJ1-1	.	.	TRBV21-1	CASSIPDLVWYRGESLDLNTEAFF	TGTGCCAGCAGCATTCCAGATCTGGTATGGTACAGGGGAGAATCCCTGGACTTAAACACTGAAGCTTTCTTT
TRBJ1-6	TRBD1	once	TRBV2	CARQGQADSPLHF	TGTGCCAGGCAAGGACAGGCGGATTCACCCCTCCACTTT
TRBJ1-2	TRBD1	.	TRBV6-5	CASSYSTGGAGGYTF	TGTGCCAGCAGTTACTCGACAGGGGGCGCGGGTGGCTACACCTTC
TRBJ1-1	TRBD1	.	TRBV5-4	CASSLPRTGTNTEAFF	TGTGCCAGCAGCTTACCCCGGACAGGGACGAACACTGAAGCTTTCTTT
TRBJ2-2	.	few	TRBV19	CASSPFDRNTGELFF	TGTGCCAGTAGCCCATTCGACAGGAACACCGGGGAGCTGTTTTTT
TRBJ2-7	.	.	TRBV9	CASSVSHRSYEQYF	TGTGCCAGCAGCGTATCTCACAGGTCCTACGAGCAGTACTTC
TRBJ1-1	TRBD1	once	TRBV10-1	CASSRDRGTEAFF	TGCGCCAGCAGTCGGGACAGGGGTACTGAAGCTTTCTTT
TRBJ1-1	.	.	TRBV18	CASSPQDRDTEAFF	TGTGCCAGCTCACCGCAGGACAGAGACACTGAAGCTTTCTTT